A single sample gave rise to the 7 T cell receptor beta chains below, sequenced in a study of neoadjuvant anti-PD-1 for oral cavity cancer. As to time point: after neoadjuvant nivolumab, at surgical resection. Produced via immunoSEQ multiplex PCR; TCRdb's table is partial and in-frame only. The table includes about 37,000 clones, around two fifths detected once. The material sequenced was tumor tissue, taken after nivolumab (anti-PD-1) treatment. These TCRs come from a person between 40 and 85 years old with oral cavity squamous cell carcinoma.

The chain links TRBV7-8 to TRBJ2-1; D not certain. CDR1 and CDR2 from the germline V gene are SGHVS and FQNEAQ. The CDR3 sequence is 12 residues long. V lost 1 base and J 6 bases, leaving 4 bases between the germline ends. Here the CDR3 DNA reads TGTGCCAGCAGCTTAGATCGCAATGAGCAGTTCTTC. This gives the protein CASSLDRNEQFF.

This chain links TRBV4-1 with TRBJ1-3; 7 nucleotides line up with TRBD1. The CDR3 has 18 amino acids. V lost 0 bases and J lost 2; bases outside the gene matches: 10. Per germline, CDR1 MGHRA and CDR2 YSYEKL. CDR3 nucleotide sequence: TGCGCCAGCAGCCAAGATACGCGGGCCAGGGGGGCTGGAAACACCATATATTTT. Amino acids: CASSQDTRARGAGNTIYF.

The rearrangement links TRBV7-3 to TRBJ2-1; D possibly corresponds to TRBD1 (6 bases). Trimming pared 5 bases from V and 9 bases from J, leaving 14 bases between. Per the germline V gene, CDR1 is SGHTA and CDR2 is FQGTGA. The CDR3 sequence is 13 residues long. The CDR3 DNA reads TGTGCCAGCAGCCCACAACAGGGATCTGAGCAGTTCTTC. Translated: CASSPQQGSEQFF.

V gene TRBV7-7 combines with J gene TRBJ2-5; unclear D gene. Trimming cost V 3 bases and J 2 bases, with 10 bases left between them. The CDR3 runs to 14 residues. Looked up from germline, CDR1 is SSHAT and CDR2 is FNYEAQ (reference sequence). The CDR3 loop is CASSFPGRQETQYF. The CDR3 nucleotides read TGTGCCAGCAGCTTCCCTGGGCGGCAAGAGACCCAGTACTTC.

The V call is TRBV11-2, the J call TRBJ1-2, with 7 nucleotides matching TRBD1. Germline loops: CDR1 SGHAT, CDR2 FQNNGV. The junction had 11 bases not matched to a gene; V was cut back by 7 bases and J by 6 bases. CDR3 length: 14 amino acids. The CDR3 is CASNRGTASNGYTF. The DNA for the CDR3 is TGTGCCAGCAACCGCGGGACAGCCTCTAATGGCTACACCTTC.

The chain couples TRBV25-1 to TRBJ2-1; 9 positions match TRBD2. This CDR3 comprises 14 residues. CDR1 and CDR2 (germline): MGHDK, SYGVNS. The V segment lost 8 bases and the J segment 9 bases; nucleotides outside the gene matches: 11. In DNA, the CDR3 is TGTGCCAGCGCGGGGGGGACCCTTGGGAGTGAGCAGTTCTTC. Translation: CASAGGTLGSEQFF.

This clone was seen at least ten times. V usage is TRBV5-8 and J usage is TRBJ2-1, with no clear D. CDR1 SGHTS and CDR2 YDEGEE come from the germline V gene. This CDR3 spans 13 amino acids. Trimming took 2 bases from V and 12 from J, leaving 15 bases between them. DNA of the CDR3: TGTGCCAGCAGCTTCGGTCCCCTTAGGGTGCAGTTCTTC. Its translation is CASSFGPLRVQFF.